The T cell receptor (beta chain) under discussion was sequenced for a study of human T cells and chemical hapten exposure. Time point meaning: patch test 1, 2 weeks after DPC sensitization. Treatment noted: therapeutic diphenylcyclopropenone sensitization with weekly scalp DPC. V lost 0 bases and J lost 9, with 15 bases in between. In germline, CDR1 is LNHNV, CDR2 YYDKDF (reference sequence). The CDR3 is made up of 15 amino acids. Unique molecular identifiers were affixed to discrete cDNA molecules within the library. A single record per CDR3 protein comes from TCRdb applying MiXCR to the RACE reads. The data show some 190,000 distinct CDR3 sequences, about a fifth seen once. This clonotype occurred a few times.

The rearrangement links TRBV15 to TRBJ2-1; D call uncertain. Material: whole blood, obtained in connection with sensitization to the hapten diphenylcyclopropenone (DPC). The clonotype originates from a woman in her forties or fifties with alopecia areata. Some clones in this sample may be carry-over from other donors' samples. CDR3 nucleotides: TGTGCCACCAGCAGAGATCGTCTTCCCACGGGTGAGCAGTTCTTC. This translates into CATSRDRLPTGEQFF.